This T cell receptor beta chain was observed in a study of identical twins. Overall study results and limits: With abundant cord blood beta clonotypes, insertions were fewer; memory repertoires showed no such pattern.

As to this clonotype: Its antigen is unidentified.

Trimming left V 6 bases short and J 1 base short, with 4 bases between. The CDR3 has 12 residues. TCRdb reanalysed the 5' RACE reads using MiXCR and keeps one entry per CDR3 protein. This table has over 600,000 distinct CDR3 sequences, roughly 20% appearing once. The same data also went into a second study, on T cells expressing NK-cell markers. As that report states: Seropositivity for HCMV was found in seven of the eight sequenced donors, with one seronegative. Whether expanded NKG2C+ T cell clones were HCMV specific stayed uncertain.

The TCR originated in a woman between 18 and 29 years old in good health. Material for sequencing was PBMCs. V gene TRBV12-3 or TRBV12-4 combines with J gene TRBJ1-5; D gene uncertain. This CDR3 is CASRESNQPQHF. The CDR3 region has the DNA TGTGCCAGCAGGGAAAGCAATCAGCCCCAGCATTTT.